The clone carrying this T cell receptor (beta chain) was seen many times. As yet, its antigen is unknown. 5'-RACE, quantitative and with molecular barcodes, yielded the TCR beta libraries. TCRdb analysed the 5' RACE reads with MiXCR anew, one entry per CDR3 protein. Among about 240,000 distinct CDR3 sequences, roughly 8.2% were seen once, and the ten largest hold around 4.9%. The record originates from a study of CD8 T cells in ankylosing spondylitis. General study results and limits: A CD8+ phenotype characterized the disease-linked clones, which were relatively rare in peripheral blood. One TCR beta motif, made up of several highly homologous variants, appeared characteristic of ankylosing spondylitis blood.

Germline CDR1 MNHEY, CDR2 SMNVEV (reference sequence). Trimming removed 5 bases from V and 9 bases from J; junction bases left unmatched: 12. The CDR3 contains 16 residues. V usage is TRBV27 and J usage is TRBJ2-1, with 11 positions matching TRBD2. Sequenced material: blood, either unsorted or a sorted T cell fraction (not recorded which). The receptor was isolated from a female donor with ankylosing spondylitis or in good health (not recorded which). The CDR3 region is CASSPRVAGGLSEQFF. The CDR3 region has the DNA TGTGCCAGCAGTCCGAGGGTAGCGGGAGGGTTGAGTGAGCAGTTCTTC.